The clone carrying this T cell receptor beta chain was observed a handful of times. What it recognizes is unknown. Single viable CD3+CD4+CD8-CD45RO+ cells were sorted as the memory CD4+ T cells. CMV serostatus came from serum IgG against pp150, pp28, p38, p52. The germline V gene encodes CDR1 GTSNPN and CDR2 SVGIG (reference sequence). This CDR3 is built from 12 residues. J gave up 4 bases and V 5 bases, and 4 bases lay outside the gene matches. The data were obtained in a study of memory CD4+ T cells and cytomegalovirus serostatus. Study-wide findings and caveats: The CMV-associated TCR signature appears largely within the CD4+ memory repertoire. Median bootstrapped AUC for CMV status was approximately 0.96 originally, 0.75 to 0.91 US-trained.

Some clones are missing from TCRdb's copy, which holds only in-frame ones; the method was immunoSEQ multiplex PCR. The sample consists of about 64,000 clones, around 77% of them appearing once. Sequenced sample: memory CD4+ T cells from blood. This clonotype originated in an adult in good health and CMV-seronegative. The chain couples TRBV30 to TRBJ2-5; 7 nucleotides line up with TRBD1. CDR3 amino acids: CAWGQVGETQYF. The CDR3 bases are TGTGCCTGGGGACAGGTTGGAGAGACCCAGTACTTC.